These T cell receptor beta chains were read from a single sample in a study of regulatory T cells in long-lasting Graves disease. Each CDR3 protein gets one entry after TCRdb re-called the multiplex PCR reads with MiXCR. This sample has hundreds of thousands of distinct CDR3 sequences; about 20% occur once, and the top ten carry under 25%. The starting material was peripheral blood mononuclear cells (PBMCs), obtained when the disease was refractory, from a patient treated with antithyroid drugs. All receptors derive from a female donor with Graves disease. CDR3s include the opening cysteine and the closing phenylalanine or tryptophan. Each record gives: CDR3 protein, CDR3 DNA, D gene, V gene, J gene, clone size. D genes are given only for firm matches. Clone size appears in some rows only: once, few, many, or a class for an expanded clone.

CDR3: CASSLPTGSEQYF
DNA: TGTGCCAGCAGCTTACCGACAGGTTCCGAGCAGTACTTC
D: -
V: TRBV5-6
J: TRBJ2-7
size: many

CDR3: CASREPGRDEKLFF
DNA: TGTGCCAGCAGGGAACCGGGACGGGATGAAAAACTGTTTTTT
D: -
V: TRBV27
J: TRBJ1-4
size: -

CDR3: CASSKGLAGEEEQYF
DNA: TGTGCCAGCAGCAAAGGACTAGCGGGAGAAGAGGAGCAGTACTTC
D: TRBD2
V: TRBV9
J: TRBJ2-7
size: few

CDR3: CASSQQGAGGNTIYF
DNA: TGTGCCAGCAGCCAACAGGGGGCAGGTGGAAACACCATATATTTT
D: TRBD1
V: TRBV12-3/TRBV12-4
J: TRBJ1-3
size: -

CDR3: CSARNRDYEQYF
DNA: TGCAGTGCTAGGAACAGGGACTACGAGCAGTACTTC
D: -
V: TRBV20-1
J: TRBJ2-7
size: few

CDR3: CASSLDSWTARANVLTF
DNA: TGTGCCAGCAGCTTAGATTCGTGGACGGCAAGGGCCAACGTCCTGACTTTC
D: -
V: TRBV7-9
J: TRBJ2-6
size: few

CDR3: CASSYDRGTEAFF
DNA: TGTGCCAGCAGTTACGACCGGGGAACTGAAGCTTTCTTT
D: -
V: TRBV6-2/TRBV6-3
J: TRBJ1-1
size: -

CDR3: CASSGLRGTYEQYF
DNA: TGTGCCAGCAGCGGACTGAGAGGAACCTACGAGCAGTACTTC
D: -
V: TRBV2
J: TRBJ2-7
size: many

CDR3: CASSLMGVPNTEAFF
DNA: TGTGCCAGCAGTTTAATGGGGGTACCGAACACTGAAGCTTTCTTT
D: -
V: TRBV27
J: TRBJ1-1
size: many

CDR3: CASSSPANYGYTF
DNA: TGTGCCAGCAGTTCCCCCGCTAACTATGGCTACACCTTC
D: -
V: TRBV28
J: TRBJ1-2
size: many

CDR3: CASSLSRPPTYEQYF
DNA: TGTGCCAGCAGCTTGAGCAGGCCCCCAACCTACGAGCAGTACTTC
D: -
V: TRBV7-2
J: TRBJ2-7
size: many

CDR3: CSVATPRTRVETQYF
DNA: TGCAGCGTCGCTACCCCCCGGACTAGAGTAGAGACCCAGTACTTC
D: TRBD2
V: TRBV29-1
J: TRBJ2-5
size: many

CDR3: CSAPSWTSGGSYEQYF
DNA: TGCAGTGCTCCCTCTTGGACTAGCGGGGGATCCTACGAGCAGTACTTC
D: TRBD2
V: TRBV20-1
J: TRBJ2-7
size: many

CDR3: CASSSDPFSGYTF
DNA: TGTGCCAGCAGCTCAGACCCTTTTTCGGGCTACACCTTC
D: -
V: TRBV7-9
J: TRBJ1-2
size: few

CDR3: CASSNLTGGHGYTF
DNA: TGTGCCAGTAGTAACCTGACAGGGGGCCATGGCTACACCTTC
D: TRBD1
V: TRBV19
J: TRBJ1-2
size: many

CDR3: CAINRGQHGYTF
DNA: TGTGCCATCAATAGAGGGCAGCATGGCTACACCTTC
D: -
V: TRBV24-1
J: TRBJ1-2
size: -

CDR3: CASSLRSGGPSSYNEQFF
DNA: TGTGCCAGCAGTTTAAGGTCAGGGGGCCCAAGCTCCTACAATGAGCAGTTCTTC
D: TRBD1
V: TRBV27
J: TRBJ2-1
size: -

CDR3: CASSLSFSETQYF
DNA: TGTGCCAGCAGCTTAAGTTTCTCCGAGACCCAGTACTTC
D: -
V: TRBV7-2
J: TRBJ2-5
size: -

CDR3: CASRGTADEPYNSPLHF
DNA: TGTGCCAGCAGAGGGACAGCCGACGAGCCTTATAATTCACCCCTCCACTTT
D: TRBD1
V: TRBV27
J: TRBJ1-6
size: -

CDR3: CASGTLQETQYF
DNA: TGTGCCAGCGGGACACTCCAAGAGACCCAGTACTTC
D: -
V: TRBV7-8
J: TRBJ2-5
size: few

CDR3: CASSLRESGEQFF
DNA: TGTGCTAGCAGCCTACGGGAGTCGGGTGAGCAGTTCTTC
D: -
V: TRBV7-7
J: TRBJ2-1
size: -

CDR3: CASSLALRTEAFF
DNA: TGTGCCAGCAGCTTAGCCCTAAGGACAGAAGCTTTCTTT
D: -
V: TRBV7-9
J: TRBJ1-1
size: -

CDR3: CSVVYGSTDTQYF
DNA: TGCAGCGTTGTGTACGGGAGCACAGATACGCAGTATTTT
D: -
V: TRBV29-1
J: TRBJ2-3
size: few

CDR3: CASSEPDMFTEAFF
DNA: TGTGCCAGCAGCGAGCCCGACATGTTTACTGAAGCTTTCTTT
D: -
V: TRBV28
J: TRBJ1-1
size: many

CDR3: CASSSTGGSQPQHF
DNA: TGTGCCAGCAGTTCGACAGGGGGCTCTCAGCCCCAGCATTTT
D: TRBD1
V: TRBV6-9
J: TRBJ1-5
size: -

CDR3: CAWSSGTGRTGELFF
DNA: TGTGCCTGGAGTTCCGGGACAGGGCGTACCGGGGAGCTGTTTTTT
D: TRBD1
V: TRBV30
J: TRBJ2-2
size: -

CDR3: CSASGSSYEQYF
DNA: TGCAGTGCTAGCGGGAGCTCCTACGAGCAGTACTTC
D: -
V: TRBV20-1
J: TRBJ2-7
size: many

CDR3: CSASGSGDQPQHF
DNA: TGCAGTGCTAGTGGTTCGGGGGATCAGCCCCAGCATTTT
D: -
V: TRBV20-1
J: TRBJ1-5
size: few

CDR3: CASTQQGDTQYF
DNA: TGTGCCAGCACCCAACAGGGGGATACGCAGTATTTT
D: TRBD1
V: TRBV18
J: TRBJ2-3
size: -

CDR3: CASSGKRESGELFF
DNA: TGCGCCAGCAGTGGCAAGCGGGAGTCCGGGGAGCTGTTTTTT
D: TRBD2
V: TRBV10-2
J: TRBJ2-2
size: few

CDR3: CASSPNAVGETQYF
DNA: TGTGCCAGCAGCCCCAATGCGGTTGGGGAGACCCAGTACTTC
D: -
V: TRBV11-2
J: TRBJ2-5
size: many

CDR3: CASSTLGGPTYNEQFF
DNA: TGTGCCAGCTCAACCTTGGGAGGGCCGACCTACAATGAGCAGTTCTTC
D: TRBD2
V: TRBV18
J: TRBJ2-1
size: -

CDR3: CASSEANEDSYFEKLFF
DNA: TGTGCCAGCAGTGAAGCGAATGAGGACAGTTATTTTGAAAAACTGTTTTTT
D: -
V: TRBV6-2/TRBV6-3
J: TRBJ1-4
size: -